The subject of this entry is one TCR beta chain. CDR1 and CDR2 from the germline V gene are SGHTS and YDEGEE. This CDR3 is built from 16 residues. Trimming took off 6 bases at V and 0 bases at J, with 17 bases between the two ends. This entry is derived from a study of T cell repertoires in ileal Crohn's disease. Measured with immunoSEQ multiplex PCR; TCRdb has only the in-frame clones, and not every one. The table has approximately 880 clones, approximately 90% seen once. This clonotype was obtained from an adult with Crohn's disease. The chain joins TRBV5-8 to TRBJ2-3, with D tentatively TRBD1 (6 bases). The sample taken for sequencing was ileal tissue. The CDR3 DNA follows: TGTGCCAGCACCTTTTATAGGACAGATAGCACAGATACGCAGTATTTT. Its translation: CASTFYRTDSTDTQYF.